This TCR beta chain is drawn from a study of blood T cell repertoires in COVID-19. Only in-frame clones appear in the TCRdb table, and some are missing; sequencing was by immunoSEQ multiplex PCR. The sample yields roughly 86,000 clones, approximately 84% seen once. The germline V gene encodes CDR1 SGHRS and CDR2 YFSETQ. The V and J ends lost 4 bases and 6 bases, in that order; junction bases with no gene match: 12. CDR3 length: 17 residues. The sequence was collected from a man aged 60 to 69 with acute or convalescent COVID-19. The sample taken for sequencing was peripheral blood. The chain couples TRBV5-1 to TRBJ2-3; 12 bases fit TRBD2. CDR3 amino acids: CASSLQTSGGPGDTQYF. The CDR3 DNA reads as TGCGCCAGCAGCCTTCAGACTAGCGGGGGCCCTGGGGATACGCAGTATTTT.